Below, 21 T cell receptor beta chains from the same sample are listed, as sequenced in a study of a mutant IDH1 vaccine in newly diagnosed glioma. Sequenced by immunoSEQ multiplex PCR; TCRdb stores in-frame clones only, minus some. The data show roughly 50,000 clones, 78% seen once. These receptors' antigens are unknown. Time point in this sample: week 5, during vaccination. Every vaccination contained 300 ug of the mutant IDH1 20-mer peptide and was paired with topical imiquimod. The sequencing here drew on PBMCs, taken from a glioma patient whose treatment included an IDH1 peptide vaccine. The origin of the receptors is a woman between 40 and 50 years old with glioma.

This clone was seen a few times. The chain joins TRBV30 to TRBJ1-2, with 8 bases that match TRBD1. V lost 5 bases, J lost 8 bases, and 7 bases stayed unmatched. CDR1 is GTSNPN and CDR2 is SVGIG in the germline V gene (reference sequence). The CDR3 covers 12 residues. CDR3 bases: TGTGCCTGGGCGGGACAGGCCTCGGGCTACACCTTC. This codes for CAWAGQASGYTF.

The chain has TRBV7-9 and TRBJ2-7; the match to TRBD2 covers 13 bases. V lost 5 bases and J lost 2; bases outside the gene matches: 6. CDR1 is SEHNR, CDR2 FQNEAQ, per germline (reference sequence). The CDR3 runs to 16 residues. The CDR3, as DNA: TGTGCCAGCAGCCCGACTAGCGGGGGGCTTCCCTACGAGCAGTACTTC. It specifies CASSPTSGGLPYEQYF.

The chain carries TRBV10-3 and TRBJ1-6, with TRBD1 matching over 10 bases. CDR1 is ENHRY and CDR2 is SYGVKD in the germline V gene. With 6 bases clipped from V and 5 bases from J, the junction kept 4 bases outside the gene matches. The CDR3 totals 15 residues. Here the CDR3 reads CAIRTGQGNNSPLHF. The CDR3 bases are TGTGCCATCAGGACGGGACAGGGGAATAATTCACCCCTCCACTTT.

This clone was observed a few times. The chain couples TRBV25-1 to TRBJ2-1; 8 positions agree with TRBD1. The V gene's germline CDR1 is MGHDK and CDR2 SYGVNS. Unmatched junction bases numbered 10, after V lost 7 bases and J lost 5 bases. The CDR3 consists of 15 residues. The CDR3 sequence is CASTSPGTGNNEQFF. DNA for the CDR3: TGTGCCAGCACTTCCCCTGGGACAGGAAACAATGAGCAGTTCTTC.

The rearrangement uses TRBV5-1 and TRBJ1-1; D may be TRBD1 (6 bases). V lost 0 bases and J 6 bases, leaving 12 bases between the germline ends. The CDR3 is made up of 14 amino acids. CDR1 SGHRS and CDR2 YFSETQ come from the germline V gene. CDR3 protein: CASSLEGGFSEAFF. CDR3 bases: TGCGCCAGCAGCTTGGAAGGGGGTTTCTCTGAAGCTTTCTTT. Together with reference TRBV5-1 and TRBJ1-1, the CDR3 gives the full variable domain: KAGVTQTPRYLIKTRGQQVTLSCSPISGHRSVSWYQQTPGQGLQFLFEYFSETQRNKGNFPGRFSGRQFSNSRSEMNVSTLELGDSALYLCASSLEGGFSEAFFGQGTRLTVV.

V and J are TRBV13 and TRBJ1-3; D unresolved. The CDR3 totals 16 residues. V was clipped by 6 bases and J by 0 bases, with 15 bases between them. Germline CDR1 and CDR2: PRHDT and FYEKMQ (reference sequence). The CDR3 sequence is CASRVFIVTSGNTIYF. CDR3 coding DNA: TGTGCCAGCAGGGTTTTCATTGTGACCTCTGGAAACACCATATATTTT.

The chain employs TRBV6-1 and TRBJ1-6; 7 bases are shared with TRBD1. This CDR3 region has 17 residues. Germline V lookup: CDR1 MNHNS, CDR2 SASEGT. After removal of 4 bases from V and 0 bases from J, the junction contained 6 bases not matched to a gene. The CDR3 spells CASSAPTGASYNSPLHF. The CDR3 DNA sequence: TGTGCCAGCAGTGCCCCCACAGGGGCCTCCTATAATTCACCCCTCCACTTT.

The CDR3 loop reads CASSTLRDSDYGYTF. CDR3 DNA sequence: TGCGCCAGCAGCACACTTCGGGACTCTGACTATGGCTACACCTTC. This chain uses TRBV5-1 with TRBJ1-2; tentative D call: TRBD1 (5 bases). Germline V gives CDR1 SGHRS, CDR2 YFSETQ. The V gene lost 4 bases and the J gene lost 3 bases, with 16 bases spanning the gap. This CDR3 has 15 residues.

V usage is TRBV29-1 and J usage is TRBJ2-1, with D perhaps TRBD2 (7 bases). There are 16 residues in the CDR3. The germline CDR1 and CDR2 sequences are SQVTM and ANQGSEA. The V end was cut by 4 bases, the J end by 9 bases, with 25 bases between. The chain's CDR3 is CSVAKAGGASYGEQFF. The CDR3 DNA sequence: TGCAGCGTTGCTAAAGCTGGGGGGGCCAGTTACGGTGAGCAGTTCTTC.

The gene calls are TRBV5-1 and TRBJ2-3, with 9 bases aligning to TRBD1. The CDR3 totals 16 residues. CDR1 is SGHRS, CDR2 YFSETQ, per germline. Trimming removed 5 bases from V and 2 bases from J; junction bases left unmatched: 9. The CDR3: CASSGTGKYDTDTQYF. CDR3 bases: TGCGCCAGCAGTGGGACAGGGAAGTATGACACAGATACGCAGTATTTT.

This clone was seen a single time. This chain links TRBV5-6 with TRBJ2-7; TRBD2 matches at 7 bases. The CDR3 covers 14 residues. V shed 1 base, J shed 5 bases, and the junction held 6 bases outside the gene matches. Germline V gene data show CDR1 as SGHDT and CDR2 as YYEEEE. The CDR3 sequence is CASSLIGGSNEQYF. The CDR3 nucleotides read TGTGCCAGCAGCTTGATCGGGGGGTCCAACGAGCAGTACTTC.

This clone showed up just once. This rearrangement joins TRBV5-6 to TRBJ2-7; a weak D match, TRBD1 (6 bases). Germline V gene data show CDR1 as SGHDT and CDR2 as YYEEEE. The length of the CDR3 is 13 residues. The V end lost 4 bases, the J end lost 5 bases, and 13 bases lay between the germline ends. CDR3 DNA: TGTGCCAGCAGCAGACAGGTGCGACACGAGCAGTACTTC. Protein product: CASSRQVRHEQYF.

V is TRBV9 and J is TRBJ1-3, with D unclear. The CDR3 runs to 11 residues. Germline assignment: CDR1 SGDLS and CDR2 YYNGEE. Trimming shortened V by 0 bases and J by 13 bases, and 8 bases separated the two germline ends. The CDR3 spells CASSVGPRIYF. The CDR3 DNA is TGTGCCAGCAGCGTAGGTCCAAGGATATATTTT.

The rearrangement links TRBV5-1 to TRBJ2-1, with D tentatively TRBD1 (6 bases). Germline lookup yields CDR1 SGHRS and CDR2 YFSETQ. Trimming cost V 3 bases and J 4 bases, with 11 bases left between them. The CDR3 spans 14 residues. The CDR3: CASSWSTGYNEQFF. CDR3 sequence (DNA): TGCGCCAGCAGCTGGTCGACAGGATACAATGAGCAGTTCTTC.

This clone came up once. The chain employs TRBV7-2 and TRBJ2-7; D tentatively reads TRBD1 or TRBD2 (6 bases each). Trimming cost V 6 bases and J 6 bases, with 15 bases left between them. The length of the CDR3 is 13 residues. Per the germline V gene, CDR1 is SGHTA and CDR2 is FQGNSA. In DNA, the CDR3 is TGTGCCAGCAGATCTCCCGGGGGCGCCGAGCAGTACTTC. It encodes CASRSPGGAEQYF.

This clone was observed a single time. The chain couples TRBV4-3 to TRBJ2-5; tentative D call: TRBD1 (5 bases). The CDR3 is 14 residues long. Trimming stripped 1 base from V and 3 bases from J, with 9 bases between. Germline V CDR1 and CDR2: LGHNA, YSLEER. Here the CDR3 DNA reads TGCGCCAGCAGCCAAGTCGGCAGGGAAGAGACCCAGTACTTC. This translates into CASSQVGREETQYF.

V gene TRBV19 combines with J gene TRBJ1-1; D is uncertain. Germline-derived CDR1 and CDR2 are LNHDA and SQIVND (reference sequence). The CDR3 runs 14 residues. The germline V and J ends were trimmed by 4 bases and 5 bases, with 14 bases remaining between them. The CDR3: CASSNWGINTEAFF. DNA of the CDR3: TGTGCCAGTAGTAATTGGGGTATTAATACTGAAGCTTTCTTT.

The chain has TRBV4-3 and TRBJ1-1, with 8 nucleotides matching TRBD1. Unmatched junction bases numbered 5, after V lost 0 bases and J lost 5 bases. The CDR3 consists of 15 residues. Germline V gene lookup returns CDR1 LGHNA and CDR2 YSLEER. The CDR3 sequence is CASSQDPRGRTEAFF. The CDR3 region has the DNA TGCGCCAGCAGCCAAGATCCCAGGGGGCGAACTGAAGCTTTCTTT.

The chain joins TRBV6-5 to TRBJ1-3; 9 bases are shared with TRBD1. Germline CDR1 is MNHEY and CDR2 is SVGAGI. Losses at the gene ends were 6 bases for V and 0 bases for J; bases not matched to a gene: 3. The CDR3 runs 15 residues. DNA of the CDR3: TGTGCCAGCAGGGACAGGGGCGGCTCTGGAAACACCATATATTTT. Its translation is CASRDRGGSGNTIYF.

This clone came up once. The chain links TRBV7-9 to TRBJ1-2; D unclear. Germline V gene sequence: CDR1 SEHNR, CDR2 FQNEAQ (reference sequence). The CDR3 runs to 18 residues. Trimming left V 5 bases short and J 0 bases short, with 22 bases between. DNA of the CDR3: TGTGCCAGCAGCCCCCTGGTGGGCGGACCCCACACTAACTATGGCTACACCTTC. This encodes CASSPLVGGPHTNYGYTF.

The chain carries TRBV30 and TRBJ1-1; 8 bases fit TRBD1. Losses at the gene ends were 5 bases for V and 0 bases for J; bases not matched to a gene: 5. The germline V gene encodes CDR1 GTSNPN and CDR2 SVGIG (reference sequence). The CDR3 runs to 14 residues. CDR3 in amino acids: CAWDRTGLNTEAFF. DNA of the CDR3: TGTGCCTGGGACCGGACAGGGCTGAACACTGAAGCTTTCTTT.